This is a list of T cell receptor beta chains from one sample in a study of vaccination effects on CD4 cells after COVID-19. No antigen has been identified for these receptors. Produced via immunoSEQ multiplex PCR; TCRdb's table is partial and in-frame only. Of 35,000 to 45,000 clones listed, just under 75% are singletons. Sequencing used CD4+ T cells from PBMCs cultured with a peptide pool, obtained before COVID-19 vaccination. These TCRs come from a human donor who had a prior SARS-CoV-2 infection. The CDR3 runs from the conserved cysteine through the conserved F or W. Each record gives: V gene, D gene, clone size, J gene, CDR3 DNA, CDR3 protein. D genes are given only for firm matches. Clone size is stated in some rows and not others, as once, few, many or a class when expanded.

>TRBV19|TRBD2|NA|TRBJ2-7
TGTGCCAGTAGCTCTGGTCCGGGACTAGCCTACGAGCAGTACTTC
CASSSGPGLAYEQYF
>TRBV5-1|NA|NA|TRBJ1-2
TGCGCCAGCAGCACCGATTTTAGGGTCAACTATGGCTACACCTTC
CASSTDFRVNYGYTF
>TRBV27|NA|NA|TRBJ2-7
TGTGCCAGCAGTTTACGTTCTGGGATTCCCTACGAGCAGTACTTC
CASSLRSGIPYEQYF
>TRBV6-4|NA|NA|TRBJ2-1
TGTGCCAGCAGTGAGAGCCCCCTGGGGTCCTACAATGAGCAGTTCTTC
CASSESPLGSYNEQFF
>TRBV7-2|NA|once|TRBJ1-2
TGTGCCAGCAGCTTAAGTCCAGGAGGCTATGGCTACACCTTC
CASSLSPGGYGYTF
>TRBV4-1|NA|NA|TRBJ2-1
TGCGCCAGCAGACCTACCCTTGGGGCAAGGAGCAATGAGCAGTTCTTC
CASRPTLGARSNEQFF
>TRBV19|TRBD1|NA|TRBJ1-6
TGTGCCACCCGGACAGGGAGCTCCTATAATTCACCCCTCCACTTT
CATRTGSSYNSPLHF
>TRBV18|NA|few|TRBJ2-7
TGTGCCAGCTCACCACCCGCGGGCTACGAGCAGTACTTC
CASSPPAGYEQYF
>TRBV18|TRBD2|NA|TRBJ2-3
TGTGCCAGCTCACCAAGACTAGCGCTAACGGGAAGCACAGATACGCAGTATTTT
CASSPRLALTGSTDTQYF
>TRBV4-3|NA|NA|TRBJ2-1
TGCGCCAGCAGCTTAAATGGGGGCTCCTACAATGAGCAGTTCTTC
CASSLNGGSYNEQFF
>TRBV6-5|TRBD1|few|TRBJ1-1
TGTGCCAGCAGGGCCCGACAGGGTAGTACTGAAGCTTTCTTT
CASRARQGSTEAFF
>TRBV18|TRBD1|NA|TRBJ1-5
TGTGCCAGCTCCGTAGACAGGGTCGATCAGCCCCAGCATTTT
CASSVDRVDQPQHF
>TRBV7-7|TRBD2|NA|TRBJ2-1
TGTGCTAGCAGCGGAGCCGGGACTAGCGGGAGTATTGAGCAGTTCTTC
CASSGAGTSGSIEQFF
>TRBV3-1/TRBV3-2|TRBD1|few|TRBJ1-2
TGTGCCAGCAGCCATTTAAGTTCCCTCGGTTCAGGGGGCTATGGCTACACCTTC
CASSHLSSLGSGGYGYTF
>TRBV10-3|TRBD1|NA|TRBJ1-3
TGTGCCATAGCCTCAGGGGGTGACTCTGGAAACACCATATATTTT
CAIASGGDSGNTIYF
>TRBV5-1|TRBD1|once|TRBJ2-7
TGCGCCAGCAGCAAACCGGGACAGGGACCCTACGAGCAGTACTTC
CASSKPGQGPYEQYF
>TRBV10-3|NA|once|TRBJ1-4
TGTGCCATCAGTGAGGTACGGGCCGATAATGAAAAACTGTTTTTT
CAISEVRADNEKLFF
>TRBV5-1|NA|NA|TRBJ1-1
TGCGCCAGCAGCTTGGTTGGAGTCAACACTGAAGCTTTCTTT
CASSLVGVNTEAFF
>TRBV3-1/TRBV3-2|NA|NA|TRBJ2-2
TGTGCCAGCAGCCTGGGACCAAACACCGGGGAGCTGTTTTTT
CASSLGPNTGELFF
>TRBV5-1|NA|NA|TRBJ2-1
TGCGCCAGCAGCTTGGGTCCCCGAATGTACAATGAGCAGTTCTTC
CASSLGPRMYNEQFF
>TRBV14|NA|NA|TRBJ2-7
TGTGCCAGCAGCCAAGTTGGTGCCTACGAGCAGTACTTC
CASSQVGAYEQYF
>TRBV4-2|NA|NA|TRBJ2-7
TGTGCCAGCAGCCAAGATCAGTCGGTCTACGAGCAGTACTTC
CASSQDQSVYEQYF
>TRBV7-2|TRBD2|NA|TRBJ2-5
TGTGCCAGCAGCTTAGGTTGGCTAGCGGGGGGGCAAGAGACCCAGTACTTC
CASSLGWLAGGQETQYF
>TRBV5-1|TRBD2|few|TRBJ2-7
TGCGCCAGCAGGATTAGCGGGGGTTCCTACGAGCAGTACTTC
CASRISGGSYEQYF
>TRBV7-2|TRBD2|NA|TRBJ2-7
TGTGCCAGCAGCTCCATACTAGCGGGGGCGAGGGAGCAGTACTTC
CASSSILAGAREQYF
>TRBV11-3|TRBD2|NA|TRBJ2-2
TGTGCCAGCAGCTTGGGACTACACACCGGGGAGCTGTTTTTT
CASSLGLHTGELFF
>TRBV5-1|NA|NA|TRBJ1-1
TGCGCCAGCGGGCGGGGTGAAGGAACTGAAGCTTTCTTT
CASGRGEGTEAFF
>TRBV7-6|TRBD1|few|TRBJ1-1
TGTGCCAGCAGCTTAGGTGGGACAGACCTGAGAGCTTTCTTT
CASSLGGTDLRAFF
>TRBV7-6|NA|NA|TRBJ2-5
TGTGCCAGCAGCTTATGGCGGGAAGAGACCCAGTACTTC
CASSLWREETQYF
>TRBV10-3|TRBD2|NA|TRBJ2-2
TGTGCCATCAGTAACCCGTCGACTAGCGGGGCCACCGGGGAGCTGTTTTTT
CAISNPSTSGATGELFF
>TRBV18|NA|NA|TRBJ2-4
TGTGCCAGCTCACCAGGTCGAAGAGGGGCCAAAAACATTCAGTACTTC
CASSPGRRGAKNIQYF
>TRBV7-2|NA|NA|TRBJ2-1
TGTGCCAGCTCGGGGCTAACTCGCTACAATGAGCAGTTCTTC
CASSGLTRYNEQFF
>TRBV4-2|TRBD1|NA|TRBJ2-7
TGTGCCAGCAGCCACTCCGGACAGGGCTACGAGCAGTACTTC
CASSHSGQGYEQYF